The rows below give T cell receptor beta chains drawn from one sample of a study of CD8+ T cells in alopecia areata. Clones were sequenced by immunoSEQ multiplex PCR, and TCRdb holds only the in-frame ones, with some missing. This sample has 80,000 to 100,000 clones; 35% to 50% occur once, and the top ten carry almost 0.8%. The sequenced material came from CD4+ T cells sorted from blood. These receptors came from a human donor with alopecia areata. Each CDR3 is given with its conserved first and last residue. The D gene is left open where the match is weak. Clone size is shown for a subset of rows, as once, few, many or a class of expanded clone.

>TRBV28|few|.|TRBJ2-3
TGTGCCAGCAGTTTGGCATCAGATACGCAGTATTTT
CASSLASDTQYF
>TRBV23-1|.|TRBD1|TRBJ2-1
TGCGCCAGCAGTCAATGGATCAGGGGGCGCTTGATGAATGAGCAGTTCTTC
CASSQWIRGRLMNEQFF
>TRBV30|.|TRBD2|TRBJ2-2
TGTGCCTGGAGAGCGGGGGTAAACACCGGGGAGCTGTTTTTT
CAWRAGVNTGELFF
>TRBV5-1|.|.|TRBJ1-1
TGCGCCAGCAGCTTGCAGGGAGGTGTGCCTGAAGCTTTCTTT
CASSLQGGVPEAFF
>TRBV30|.|.|TRBJ2-6
TGTGCCTGGAGTGAGGCGATCTCTGGGGCCAACGTCCTGACTTTC
CAWSEAISGANVLTF
>TRBV14|.|.|TRBJ2-7
TGCGCCAGCAGCCGCCCCGGGACGGACGAGCAGTACTTC
CASSRPGTDEQYF
>TRBV19|.|.|TRBJ1-5
TGTGCCAGTTGGGACCGAAATAGCAATCAGCCCCAGCATTTT
CASWDRNSNQPQHF
>TRBV29-1|.|TRBD1|TRBJ1-2
TGCAGCGCCATACCCCAGGGGGCCAATGGCTACACCTTC
CSAIPQGANGYTF
>TRBV30|.|.|TRBJ2-7
TGTGCCTGGAGTCGGAGCCGGGCCTACGAGCAGTACTTC
CAWSRSRAYEQYF
>TRBV29-1|few|.|TRBJ2-1
TGCAGCGTTGCGGGGCAGGCACTACGCTACAATGAGCAGTTCTTC
CSVAGQALRYNEQFF
>TRBV27|.|.|TRBJ2-1
TGTGCCAGCAGTTTTTATCCCCGACTTAGGGTCAATGAGCAGTTCTTC
CASSFYPRLRVNEQFF
>TRBV7-9|few|.|TRBJ2-6
TGTGCCACCACGGGGTTAGGCCTACTCTCTGGGGCCAACGTCCTGACTTTC
CATTGLGLLSGANVLTF
>TRBV28|.|TRBD1|TRBJ2-3
TGTGCCAGCAGTTCCACCGGGACAGGAGATACGCAGTATTTT
CASSSTGTGDTQYF
>TRBV7-2|.|.|TRBJ1-6
TGTGCCAGCACCCCCTGGGGGCATTCACCCCTCCACTTT
CASTPWGHSPLHF
>TRBV30|few|.|TRBJ1-2
TGTGCCTGGACCGGGAGATGGGGAGGGGACTATGGCTACACCTTC
CAWTGRWGGDYGYTF
>TRBV28|few|.|TRBJ2-3
TGTGCCAGCAGCACTAGCACAGATACGCAGTATTTT
CASSTSTDTQYF
>TRBV29-1|once|.|TRBJ2-1
TGCCTTCGGCAAGGCAGAGCTGAGCAGTTCTTC
CLRQGRAEQFF
>TRBV18|few|.|TRBJ2-7
TGTGCCAGCTCACCACTAGGGACTCCAAGCTCCTACGAGCAGTACTTC
CASSPLGTPSSYEQYF
>TRBV29-1|.|.|TRBJ1-2
TGCAGCGTTGAAGCAGGTGGGGACTATGGCTACACCTTC
CSVEAGGDYGYTF
>TRBV10-2|.|.|TRBJ1-2
TGCGCCAGCAGCGCAGGGGACTATGGCTACACCTTC
CASSAGDYGYTF
>TRBV7-2|few|TRBD1|TRBJ1-2
TGTGCCAGCAGCCGACAGACAGGGACCTATGGCTACACCTTC
CASSRQTGTYGYTF
>TRBV2|.|.|TRBJ2-3
TGTGCCAGCAGGCTAGATATAAACACAGATACGCAGTATTTT
CASRLDINTDTQYF
>TRBV2|.|.|TRBJ2-5
TGTGCCAGTATTTCGTGGGGCGCGTACCAAGAGACCCAGTACTTC
CASISWGAYQETQYF
>TRBV29-1|few|.|TRBJ2-5
TGCAGCGTCCTTCCGCCTACAGGGACGGGCACGGGAGAGACCCAGTACTTC
CSVLPPTGTGTGETQYF
>TRBV27|.|.|TRBJ2-5
TGTGCCAGCAGTTTCCTCCCGGTGGGTGAGACCCAGTACTTC
CASSFLPVGETQYF
>TRBV9|.|.|TRBJ2-7
TGTGCCAGCAGCCCGGAGCCCGAGCAGTACTTC
CASSPEPEQYF
>TRBV7-2|.|.|TRBJ2-2
TGTGCCAGCAGCTTATCGAGCCGTGACACCGGGGAGCTGTTTTTT
CASSLSSRDTGELFF
>TRBV19|few|TRBD1|TRBJ1-1
TGTGCCACCGGACAGGGGACGAACACTGAAGCTTTCTTT
CATGQGTNTEAFF
>TRBV2|.|TRBD2|TRBJ2-1
TGTGCCAGCGGGCGAGCGGGGAAGGTCTATGAGCAGTTCTTC
CASGRAGKVYEQFF
>TRBV29-1|few|.|TRBJ2-1
TGCAGCGTTGAGAGCCCCGCTAATGAGCAGTTCTTC
CSVESPANEQFF
>TRBV5-1|.|.|TRBJ2-7
TGCGCCAGCAGCTACCGCGACTCCGGTAGCGCCTACGAGCAGTACTTC
CASSYRDSGSAYEQYF
>TRBV5-1|.|.|TRBJ2-1
TGCGCCAGCAGCTTGGAAGGCAGCCGCTACAATGAGCAGTTCTTC
CASSLEGSRYNEQFF
>TRBV30|few|.|TRBJ2-6
TGTGCCTGGAGTGTAGGGGTTGGGGCCAACGTCCTGACTTTC
CAWSVGVGANVLTF
>TRBV4-1|once|.|TRBJ2-7
TGCGCCAGCAGCCTCCCACGGGGCGAGCAGTACTTC
CASSLPRGEQYF
>TRBV29-1|.|TRBD1|TRBJ2-1
TGCAGCGTTGAGAGGACAGGGAGCGATGAGCAGTTCTTC
CSVERTGSDEQFF
>TRBV29-1|few|.|TRBJ1-1
TGCAGCGCCCTAAGGGCGGAGAACACTGAAGCTTTCTTT
CSALRAENTEAFF
>TRBV29-1|.|.|TRBJ2-6
TGCAGCGTTAAGGGATCTGGGGCCAACGTCCTGACTTTC
CSVKGSGANVLTF
>TRBV29-1|few|TRBD2|TRBJ2-3
TGCAGCGTATCAGCGGGGGCAAGCACAGATACGCAGTATTTT
CSVSAGASTDTQYF
>TRBV5-1|few|.|TRBJ2-6
TGCGCCAGCAGCTTGGCGACTTCCTCTGGGGCCAACGTCCTGACTTTC
CASSLATSSGANVLTF
>TRBV5-1|.|.|TRBJ2-5
TGCGCCAGCAGCTTGGATCCTAGAGAGACCCAGTACTTC
CASSLDPRETQYF
>TRBV29-1|.|TRBD1|TRBJ2-1
TGCAGCGTTGGCCACTCCGGGACAGGTTACAATGAGCAGTTCTTC
CSVGHSGTGYNEQFF
>TRBV29-1|few|.|TRBJ1-5
TGCAGCGCCGGAGAGGGGGGAGAGCCCCAGCATTTT
CSAGEGGEPQHF
>TRBV18|.|TRBD1|TRBJ2-3
TGTGCCAGCTCACCACGACAGGGGAGCACAGATACGCAGTATTTT
CASSPRQGSTDTQYF
>TRBV7-8|few|TRBD1|TRBJ2-2
TGTGCCAGCAGCTTAGGGGGGACAGCTAACACCGGGGAGCTGTTTTTT
CASSLGGTANTGELFF
>TRBV29-1|.|.|TRBJ2-7
TGCAGCGTTGAGCGGTCAAAGGGATACGAGCAGTACTTC
CSVERSKGYEQYF
>TRBV4-3|few|TRBD1|TRBJ2-1
TGCGCCAGCAGCCAAGACGGGCAGGGGGCATACAATGAGCAGTTCTTC
CASSQDGQGAYNEQFF
>TRBV5-1|few|.|TRBJ2-5
TGCGCCAGCAGCTTGGATTCGGAGACCCAGTACTTC
CASSLDSETQYF
>TRBV29-1|few|.|TRBJ2-7
TGCAGCGCAGAACAGGGTTTGGACGAGCAGTACTTC
CSAEQGLDEQYF
>TRBV29-1|few|.|TRBJ2-5
TGCAGCGCCGAACCTAGGGGGAGGCAGGAGACCCAGTACTTC
CSAEPRGRQETQYF
>TRBV21-1|few|.|TRBJ1-5
TGTGCCAGCAGCTCCCGGGACAGGGCTTTTCAGCCCCAGCATTTT
CASSSRDRAFQPQHF
>TRBV30|.|.|TRBJ1-1
TGTGCCTGGACGCCAGGGCTCCGGGACACTGAAGCTTTCTTT
CAWTPGLRDTEAFF
>TRBV29-1|.|.|TRBJ1-1
TGCAGCGTTGCACGGGGTGGGAACACTGAAGCTTTCTTT
CSVARGGNTEAFF